Each of the 17 T cell receptor beta chains below was sequenced from the same sample in a study of T cells in Graves' hyperthyroidism and ophthalmopathy. Using RNA transcripts as the source, TCR beta CDR3 regions were amplified. First-round RT-PCR targeting the TCR CDR3 was performed with the HTBI primer set. TCRdb used MiXCR to reprocess the multiplex PCR reads, holding one entry per CDR3 protein. The data show about half a million distinct CDR3 sequences, around a fifth seen once. Specimen: blood. The receptor source for this set is a woman between 70 and 85 years old with Graves' ophthalmopathy.

The V and J genes are TRBV5-4 and TRBJ2-3; TRBD1 aligns across 7 bases. This CDR3 has 15 residues. Germline V gene sequence: CDR1 SGHNT, CDR2 YYREEE (reference sequence). The V and J ends lost 4 bases and 2 bases, in that order; junction bases with no gene match: 7. The CDR3 DNA reads TGTGCCAGCAGCAGGGGGACAGCAGCCACAGATACGCAGTATTTT. Encoded protein: CASSRGTAATDTQYF.

This chain uses TRBV6-1 with TRBJ2-2, with 14 positions matching TRBD2. V lost 5 bases and J lost 7; bases outside the gene matches: 6. This CDR3 region has 16 residues. Germline-derived CDR1 and CDR2 are MNHNS and SASEGT. CDR3 sequence (DNA): TGTGCCAGCAGTCTGACTAGCGGGAGGGCCGGCGGGGAGCTGTTTTTT. Translated: CASSLTSGRAGGELFF.

The V gene is TRBV3-1, the J gene TRBJ2-5; tentatively, D is TRBD2 (6 bases). V shed 2 bases and J shed 1 base, with 17 bases lying between them. The CDR3 contains 17 residues. Germline values: CDR1 LGHDT, CDR2 YNNKEL (reference sequence). The CDR3 loop is CASSQHSGRRVQETQYF. The CDR3 DNA is TGTGCCAGCAGCCAACATTCGGGCAGGAGGGTCCAAGAGACCCAGTACTTC.

V and J are TRBV12-3 or TRBV12-4 and TRBJ2-1, with D maybe TRBD2 (5 bases). Trimming cost V 6 bases and J 5 bases, with 17 bases left between them. CDR3 length equals 15 residues. For the CDR3, the DNA is TGTGCCAGCAGACCCTCGGCCTGGCGGGACAATGAGCAGTTCTTC. Its protein is CASRPSAWRDNEQFF.

This chain joins TRBV6-1 and TRBJ1-2, with D possibly matching TRBD1 (6 bases). Trimming cost V 7 bases and J 4 bases, with 25 bases left between them. The CDR3 has 17 amino acids. From germline, CDR1 is MNHNS and CDR2 SASEGT. CDR3 nucleotides: TGTGCCAGCACCCAAAGGGGGGCCCGAGCTCTCTTCTATGGCTACACCTTC. As protein: CASTQRGARALFYGYTF.

This clonotype was picked up one time. The chain has TRBV6-1 and TRBJ2-1; TRBD1 matches 9 bases. CDR3 size: 14 residues. Trimming cost V 6 bases and J 6 bases; bases outside gene matches: 6. The germline gives CDR1 MNHNS, CDR2 SASEGT. CDR3 amino acids: CASRSGQGANEQFF. In DNA form, the CDR3 reads TGTGCCAGCAGGTCGGGACAGGGAGCCAATGAGCAGTTCTTC.

In this sample, this clonotype turned up many times. This rearrangement joins TRBV7-2 to TRBJ1-2; D remains unclear. CDR1 is SGHTA, CDR2 FQGNSA, per germline. The CDR3 has 12 amino acids. V lost 5 bases and J 5 bases, leaving 9 bases between the germline ends. The CDR3 reads CASSPHSYGYTF. CDR3 nucleotides: TGTGCCAGCAGCCCGCACAGTTATGGCTACACCTTC.

The rearrangement uses TRBV5-5 and TRBJ1-2, with 8 bases that match TRBD1. After removal of 3 bases from V and 4 bases from J, the junction contained 5 bases not matched to a gene. The length of the CDR3 is 14 residues. CDR1 and CDR2 from the germline V gene are SGHKS and YYEKEE (reference sequence). Here the CDR3 DNA reads TGTGCCAGCAGCTCTCCGGACAGGGCCTATGGCTACACCTTC. Its translation is CASSSPDRAYGYTF.

This clonotype was seen more than once but under ten times. The gene calls are TRBV20-1 and TRBJ2-5; D might be TRBD1 or TRBD2, each matching 6 bases. Trimming pared 1 base from V and 1 base from J, leaving 13 bases between. Germline V gene sequence: CDR1 DFQATT, CDR2 SNEGSKA (reference sequence). This CDR3 region has 15 residues. This CDR3 is CSARVPGATQETQYF. The CDR3 DNA reads as TGCAGTGCTAGAGTCCCGGGGGCCACCCAAGAGACCCAGTACTTC.

The CDR3 reads CASHGGLYGYTF. CDR3 in DNA: TGTGCCAGTCATGGGGGGCTCTATGGCTACACCTTC. The chain has TRBV2 and TRBJ1-2; maybe TRBD1 (6 bases). The CDR3 is 12 amino acids. Trimming removed 9 bases from V and 4 bases from J, with 12 bases in between. CDR1 is SNHLY and CDR2 is FYNNEI in the germline V gene.

The gene calls are TRBV7-9 and TRBJ2-6, with 7 nucleotides matching TRBD1. Looked up from germline, CDR1 is SEHNR and CDR2 is FQNEAQ (reference sequence). Germline trimming cut 5 bases from V and 2 bases from J; bases unmatched to any gene: 9. The length of the CDR3 is 17 residues. CDR3 nucleotide sequence: TGTGCCAGCAGCGCTCCTCGACAGGGCGCTGGGGCCAACGTCCTGACTTTC. Protein product: CASSAPRQGAGANVLTF.

Only a few counts were recorded for this clonotype. The V gene is TRBV6-2 or TRBV6-3, the J gene TRBJ2-2; weak D call: TRBD2 (6 bases). Trimming shortened V by 3 bases and J by 3 bases, and 8 bases separated the two germline ends. The germline V gene has CDR1 MNHEY and CDR2 SVGEGT. The CDR3 totals 14 residues. CDR3 sequence (DNA): TGTGCCAGCAGTTATGGAGGGGACACCGGGGAGCTGTTTTTT. Its protein is CASSYGGDTGELFF.

The chain is built from TRBV20-1 and TRBJ1-5; the D gene is possibly TRBD1 (6 bases). This CDR3 has 13 residues. The germline V and J ends were trimmed by 1 base and 2 bases, with 6 bases remaining between them. The germline CDR1 and CDR2 sequences are DFQATT and SNEGSKA (reference sequence). This CDR3 reads CSARGTGNQPQHF. The CDR3 bases are TGCAGTGCTAGAGGGACAGGCAATCAGCCCCAGCATTTT.

The sample holds a few counts of this clonotype. The CDR3 DNA is TGTGCCAGCTCTCATCAGACAGGGAACACTGAAGCTTTCTTT. Its protein product is CASSHQTGNTEAFF. This rearrangement joins TRBV18 to TRBJ1-1, with D tentatively TRBD1 (6 bases). Germline V CDR1 and CDR2: KGHSH, LQKENI. V shed 6 bases and J shed 1 base, with 12 bases lying between them. This CDR3 is 14 amino acids long.

The rearrangement uses TRBV18 and TRBJ1-2; D is undetermined. The germline V gene encodes CDR1 KGHSH and CDR2 LQKENI. V was trimmed by 4 bases and J by 3 bases, leaving 12 bases between them. This CDR3 has 14 residues. Here the CDR3 DNA reads TGTGCCAGCTCACTGGACGGACGGGACTATGGCTACACCTTC. Translation gives CASSLDGRDYGYTF. Based on the CDR3 plus reference TRBV18 and TRBJ1-2, the full variable domain is NAGVMQNPRHLVRRRGQEARLRCSPMKGHSHVYWYRQLPEEGLKFMVYLQKENIIDESGMPKERFSAEFPKEGPSILRIQQVVRGDSAAYFCASSLDGRDYGYTFGSGTRLTVV.

A single count supports this clonotype. V usage is TRBV9 and J usage is TRBJ2-1; 7 bases match TRBD2. V gave up 3 bases and J gave up 10 bases; unmatched junction bases: 13. The CDR3 consists of 15 residues. The germline V gene encodes CDR1 SGDLS and CDR2 YYNGEE. CDR3 bases: TGTGCCAGCAGCGCCATCGCCCTGCCAGCGGGAGAGCAGTTCTTC. Translating gives CASSAIALPAGEQFF.

The rearrangement uses TRBV20-1 and TRBJ1-1; D gene ambiguous. V lost 4 bases to trimming and J lost 5 bases, with 17 bases between them. CDR3 length equals 14 residues. Germline V gene sequence: CDR1 DFQATT, CDR2 SNEGSKA (reference sequence). The CDR3 sequence: CSATARSHSTEAFF. The CDR3 nucleotides read TGCAGTGCTACCGCCCGGTCCCATAGTACTGAAGCTTTCTTT.